Presented here are 9 T cell receptor beta chains from one specimen sequenced in a study of T cell repertoires in ileal Crohn's disease. Using immunoSEQ multiplex PCR, the repertoire was profiled, and TCRdb retains in-frame clones only, with some absent. The sample consists of roughly 29,000 clones, 80% of them appearing once. Sequencing was performed on ileal tissue. The source of these receptors is an adult with Crohn's disease.

The CDR3 DNA is TGTGCCAGCTCATCCGGGATGAAAGAGACCCAGTACTTC. Its protein product is CASSSGMKETQYF. The chain combines TRBV18 with TRBJ2-5; TRBD2 might be the D (5 bases). The CDR3 consists of 13 residues. Germline V lookup: CDR1 KGHSH, CDR2 LQKENI. V lost 5 bases and J lost 3, with 10 bases in between.

The gene calls are TRBV6-5 and TRBJ2-7; weak D call: TRBD2 (5 bases). Germline V gene lookup returns CDR1 MNHEY and CDR2 SVGAGI. Trimming shortened V by 5 bases and J by 2 bases, and 10 bases separated the two germline ends. This CDR3 has 13 amino acids. Written as DNA, the CDR3 is TGTGCCAGCAGTCCCGGACTCCCCTACGAGCAGTACTTC. Its protein is CASSPGLPYEQYF.

This sequence joins TRBV15 and TRBJ2-7; 10 bases fit TRBD2. V shed 5 bases, J shed 4 bases, and the junction held 8 bases outside the gene matches. The germline V gene encodes CDR1 LNHNV and CDR2 YYDKDF (reference sequence). This CDR3 is built from 15 residues. Written as DNA, the CDR3 is TGTGCCACCAGCCCATCTAGCGGGAGATGGTACGAGCAGTACTTC. This gives the protein CATSPSSGRWYEQYF.

The rearrangement joins TRBV6-6 to TRBJ2-3; 8 bases match TRBD2. The CDR3 is made up of 15 amino acids. In germline, CDR1 is MNHNY, CDR2 SVGAGI (reference sequence). V trimming: 7 bases; J trimming: 6 bases; junction bases outside the gene matches: 12. The CDR3 here is CASNPGLGGMDTQYF. CDR3 sequence (DNA): TGTGCCAGCAACCCGGGACTAGGGGGGATGGATACGCAGTATTTT.

The V and J genes are TRBV9 and TRBJ2-3; TRBD2 aligns across 13 bases. Germline CDR1 reads SGDLS; CDR2 reads YYNGEE. Unmatched junction bases numbered 10, after V lost 4 bases and J lost 11 bases. CDR3 length: 15 residues. The CDR3 DNA follows: TGTGCCAGCAGCCCCTGGACTAGCGGGGGTCCACGGCAGTATTTT. Protein sequence: CASSPWTSGGPRQYF.

This rearrangement joins TRBV2 to TRBJ1-1; D perhaps matches TRBD1 (6 bases). Germline assignment: CDR1 SNHLY and CDR2 FYNNEI. V was clipped by 10 bases and J by 4 bases, with 25 bases between them. CDR3 size: 16 residues. The CDR3 DNA follows: TGTGCCACCTTCTACAGGGTCCCCAGGTGGGGCACTGAAGCTTTCTTT. Translated: CATFYRVPRWGTEAFF.

The chain uses TRBV6-5 and TRBJ1-1; no clear D gene. Between the trimmed V and J ends, which lost 8 bases and 3 bases, there was a span of 13 bases. In germline, CDR1 is MNHEY, CDR2 SVGAGI. CDR3 length equals 13 residues. CDR3 coding DNA: TGTGCCAGCCACCTTTGGGAGGACACTGAAGCTTTCTTT. Translation gives CASHLWEDTEAFF.

The gene calls are TRBV5-1 and TRBJ2-5; 10 bases line up with TRBD2. The germline CDR1 and CDR2 sequences are SGHRS and YFSETQ. The CDR3 loop spans 14 amino acids. The junction had 5 bases not matched to a gene; V was cut back by 4 bases and J by 5 bases. CDR3 protein: CASSVSGGDETQYF. The CDR3 DNA reads TGCGCCAGCAGCGTCAGCGGGGGGGATGAGACCCAGTACTTC.

The gene calls are TRBV10-3 and TRBJ2-7, with D tentatively TRBD1 (5 bases). CDR3 length equals 16 residues. Trimming left V 3 bases short and J 1 base short, with 16 bases between. Germline V CDR1 and CDR2: ENHRY, SYGVKD. CDR3 amino acids: CAISDQAPQGSYEQYF. Written as DNA, the CDR3 is TGTGCCATCAGTGACCAGGCCCCCCAGGGATCCTACGAGCAGTACTTC.